This T cell receptor beta chain was recorded in a study of CD8 T cells in ankylosing spondylitis. The study, taken as a whole, reports: Before this, some motif variants had been reported in reactive arthritis synovial fluid and blood. Matched ankylosing spondylitis synovial fluid reportedly contained a significantly enriched population of disease-linked clones. A motif of 8 or 9 highly homologous TCR beta variants was seen as apparently characteristic of ankylosing spondylitis blood.

TCRdb re-derived calls from the 5' RACE reads in MiXCR, one entry per CDR3 protein. The repertoire holds around 140,000 distinct CDR3 sequences, with more than 15% as singletons. V lost 4 bases and J 1 base, leaving 14 bases between the germline ends. The germline V gene encodes CDR1 LNHNV and CDR2 YYDKDF (reference sequence). The CDR3 consists of 16 residues. On this clonotype itself: What it binds is not known.

The clonotype comes from a male donor with ankylosing spondylitis. The source material was blood, either unsorted or a sorted T cell fraction (not recorded which). The V gene is TRBV15, the J gene TRBJ1-5, with D maybe TRBD1 (5 bases). Written as DNA, the CDR3 is TGTGCCACCAGCAAGGTTCGGGGGGAAAGCAATCAGCCCCAGCATTTT. Translating it yields CATSKVRGESNQPQHF.